This is a list of T cell receptor beta chains from one sample in a study of technical replicates of blood from several donors. Measured with immunoSEQ multiplex PCR; TCRdb has only the in-frame clones, and not every one. The sample lists 53,000 or so clones, just under 95% occurring once. Material for sequencing was PBMCs. Receptors originate from a human donor in good health. Some clones in this sample may be carry-over from other donors' samples. The CDR3 runs from the conserved cysteine through the conserved F or W. D genes are given only for firm matches. Clone size is shown for a subset of rows, as once, few, many or a class of expanded clone.

abundance: few; v_gene: TRBV19; j_gene: TRBJ1-5; d_gene: TRBD1; CDR3nt: TGTGCCAGTAGTTCCCGGACAGGGTGGAGTCAGCCCCAGCATTTT; CDR3aa: CASSSRTGWSQPQHF
abundance: NA; v_gene: TRBV6-5; j_gene: TRBJ1-2; d_gene: NA; CDR3nt: TGTGCCAGCAGTGAAGCAAACTATGGCTACACCTTC; CDR3aa: CASSEANYGYTF
abundance: NA; v_gene: TRBV7-2; j_gene: TRBJ2-6; d_gene: NA; CDR3nt: TGTGCCAGCAGCTTAGCCACAGCCTCTGGGGCCAACGTCCTGACTTTC; CDR3aa: CASSLATASGANVLTF
abundance: NA; v_gene: TRBV7-2; j_gene: TRBJ2-5; d_gene: TRBD2; CDR3nt: TGTGCCAGCAGCTTAGGGAGCGGGGCTCGGCAAGAGACCCAGTACTTC; CDR3aa: CASSLGSGARQETQYF
abundance: NA; v_gene: TRBV5-1; j_gene: TRBJ2-1; d_gene: TRBD1; CDR3nt: TGCGCCAGCAGCTTGGCCGGACAGGGGGTAAACAATGAGCAGTTCTTC; CDR3aa: CASSLAGQGVNNEQFF
abundance: NA; v_gene: TRBV4-2; j_gene: TRBJ1-1; d_gene: NA; CDR3nt: TGTGCCAGCAGCCAAGACAGGGGTGTCACTGAAGCTTTCTTT; CDR3aa: CASSQDRGVTEAFF
abundance: NA; v_gene: TRBV6-5; j_gene: TRBJ2-1; d_gene: TRBD2; CDR3nt: TGTGCCAGCAGTTACGTACTAGCGGGAGTTGAGCAGTTCTTC; CDR3aa: CASSYVLAGVEQFF
abundance: NA; v_gene: TRBV6-5; j_gene: TRBJ2-7; d_gene: TRBD2; CDR3nt: TGTGCCAGCTCTAGCGGGAGGGGGAGGTACGAGCAGTACTTC; CDR3aa: CASSSGRGRYEQYF
abundance: NA; v_gene: TRBV13; j_gene: TRBJ2-5; d_gene: TRBD2; CDR3nt: TGTGCCAGCAGCTTTCGGCGGGGGGGACAAGAGACCCAGTACTTC; CDR3aa: CASSFRRGGQETQYF
abundance: NA; v_gene: TRBV15; j_gene: TRBJ2-7; d_gene: TRBD1; CDR3nt: TGTGCCACCAGCAGAGATATTTATTGGTCCGGGACAGGGACCCACGAGCAGTACTTC; CDR3aa: CATSRDIYWSGTGTHEQYF
abundance: NA; v_gene: TRBV5-1; j_gene: TRBJ1-3; d_gene: TRBD1; CDR3nt: TGCGCCAGCAGCTGGGGACAGGGTGAACCTGGAAACACCATATATTTT; CDR3aa: CASSWGQGEPGNTIYF
abundance: NA; v_gene: TRBV5-4; j_gene: TRBJ2-1; d_gene: NA; CDR3nt: TGTGCCAGCAGCTCCCCCGAAGACTCCTTCAATGAGCAGTTCTTC; CDR3aa: CASSSPEDSFNEQFF
abundance: NA; v_gene: TRBV6-4; j_gene: TRBJ1-2; d_gene: NA; CDR3nt: TGTGCCAGCAGTGACTCGGAGGCGCACCCGGGGGGCTACACCTTC; CDR3aa: CASSDSEAHPGGYTF
abundance: NA; v_gene: TRBV6-1; j_gene: TRBJ1-2; d_gene: NA; CDR3nt: TGTGCCAGCAGTGAAGCCGTCCCCCGCTATGGCTACACCTTC; CDR3aa: CASSEAVPRYGYTF
abundance: NA; v_gene: TRBV6-5; j_gene: TRBJ1-2; d_gene: TRBD1; CDR3nt: TGTGCCAGCAGCACCCCGGGGACAGGCGACTATGGCTACACCTTC; CDR3aa: CASSTPGTGDYGYTF
abundance: NA; v_gene: TRBV11-1; j_gene: TRBJ2-1; d_gene: TRBD2; CDR3nt: TGTGCCAGCAGAACAAGCGGGAGGGTCTCCTACAATGAGCAGTTCTTC; CDR3aa: CASRTSGRVSYNEQFF
abundance: NA; v_gene: TRBV30; j_gene: TRBJ2-4; d_gene: TRBD2; CDR3nt: TGTGCCTGGACTAGCGGGATGGAAGACATTCAGTACTTC; CDR3aa: CAWTSGMEDIQYF
abundance: NA; v_gene: TRBV7-9; j_gene: TRBJ2-3; d_gene: NA; CDR3nt: TGTGCCAGCAGCTTAAGTAGGGGCAACGCAGATACGCAGTATTTT; CDR3aa: CASSLSRGNADTQYF
abundance: NA; v_gene: TRBV7-2; j_gene: TRBJ2-7; d_gene: TRBD2; CDR3nt: TGTGCCAGCAGCCCAGCGACTAGCGGGATCGACGAGCAGTACTTC; CDR3aa: CASSPATSGIDEQYF
abundance: NA; v_gene: TRBV27; j_gene: TRBJ1-4; d_gene: NA; CDR3nt: TGTGCCAGCAGTTTATCTCCCGCAGGGATGAGTGAAAAACTGTTTTTT; CDR3aa: CASSLSPAGMSEKLFF
abundance: once; v_gene: TRBV4-1; j_gene: TRBJ2-1; d_gene: NA; CDR3nt: TGCGCCAGCAACTCGTACGCAGGGGTTCGGGGCTCCAATGAGCAGTTCTTC; CDR3aa: CASNSYAGVRGSNEQFF
abundance: NA; v_gene: TRBV7-9; j_gene: TRBJ2-2; d_gene: NA; CDR3nt: TGTGCCAGCAGCCCCCGATGGGACACTGGGCGGAACACCGGGGAGCTGTTTTTT; CDR3aa: CASSPRWDTGRNTGELFF
abundance: NA; v_gene: TRBV6-6; j_gene: TRBJ1-1; d_gene: NA; CDR3nt: TGTGCCAGCAGTTTGGGGACACTTCGGAACACTGAAGCTTTCTTT; CDR3aa: CASSLGTLRNTEAFF
abundance: NA; v_gene: TRBV7-2; j_gene: TRBJ1-5; d_gene: NA; CDR3nt: TGTGCCAGCAGCACCCAGGGTTTTCAGCCCCAGCATTTT; CDR3aa: CASSTQGFQPQHF
abundance: NA; v_gene: TRBV9; j_gene: TRBJ2-6; d_gene: TRBD2; CDR3nt: TGTGCCAGCAGCGTAGGGGAGGGCCGGGTCTCTGGGGCCAACGTCCTGACTTTC; CDR3aa: CASSVGEGRVSGANVLTF
abundance: NA; v_gene: TRBV7-8; j_gene: TRBJ2-1; d_gene: NA; CDR3nt: TGTGCCAGCAGCTTAGAGGCGGGACCCTACAATGAGCAGTTCTTC; CDR3aa: CASSLEAGPYNEQFF
abundance: NA; v_gene: TRBV6-4; j_gene: TRBJ2-1; d_gene: TRBD2; CDR3nt: TGTGCCAGCAGTGACTCGGAGCGGGGATCCTACAATGAGCAGTTCTTC; CDR3aa: CASSDSERGSYNEQFF
abundance: NA; v_gene: TRBV6-5; j_gene: TRBJ2-5; d_gene: NA; CDR3nt: TGTGCCAGCAGTTACTCGAACAGGGCTCTTGGAGAGACCCAGTACTTC; CDR3aa: CASSYSNRALGETQYF
abundance: NA; v_gene: TRBV4-2; j_gene: TRBJ2-5; d_gene: TRBD1; CDR3nt: TGTGCCAGCAGCCTAGGACAGGGTCGAGAGACCCAGTACTTC; CDR3aa: CASSLGQGRETQYF
abundance: NA; v_gene: TRBV5-6; j_gene: TRBJ1-5; d_gene: TRBD1; CDR3nt: TGTGCCAGCAGCTTCGGACAGGTGATTCCTAGCAATCAGCCCCAGCATTTT; CDR3aa: CASSFGQVIPSNQPQHF
abundance: once; v_gene: TRBV2; j_gene: TRBJ1-2; d_gene: NA; CDR3nt: TGTGCCAGCATTGACAATGCGTACTCCCGGCTCGGGGGTTCGAAGAATGGCTACACCTTC; CDR3aa: CASIDNAYSRLGGSKNGYTF
abundance: NA; v_gene: TRBV4-1; j_gene: TRBJ2-3; d_gene: NA; CDR3nt: TGCGCCAGCAGCCAAATCCTGGCTAGCCTCACAGATACGCAGTATTTT; CDR3aa: CASSQILASLTDTQYF
abundance: NA; v_gene: TRBV19; j_gene: TRBJ2-7; d_gene: TRBD2; CDR3nt: TGTGCCAGTAGTATTGGGGGGTCTAGCGGGATCGAGCAGTACTTC; CDR3aa: CASSIGGSSGIEQYF
abundance: NA; v_gene: TRBV28; j_gene: TRBJ1-6; d_gene: NA; CDR3nt: TGTGCCAGCAGTGCTTCCGAGGGGGGGAATTCACCCCTCCACTTT; CDR3aa: CASSASEGGNSPLHF
abundance: NA; v_gene: TRBV6-6; j_gene: TRBJ2-5; d_gene: NA; CDR3nt: TGTGCCAGCAGTTACCCAGTGTCCCAAGAGACCCAGTACTTC; CDR3aa: CASSYPVSQETQYF
abundance: NA; v_gene: TRBV11-2; j_gene: TRBJ2-3; d_gene: TRBD2; CDR3nt: TGTGCCAGCAGCCGGGGGGGGCTAGCGGGAATTAGCACAGATACGCAGTATTTT; CDR3aa: CASSRGGLAGISTDTQYF
abundance: NA; v_gene: TRBV5-1; j_gene: TRBJ1-4; d_gene: NA; CDR3nt: TGCGCCAGCAGCACAGAAGGGGGGGGCAATGAAAAACTGTTTTTT; CDR3aa: CASSTEGGGNEKLFF
abundance: NA; v_gene: TRBV7-9; j_gene: TRBJ2-1; d_gene: NA; CDR3nt: TGTGCCAGCAGCTTCCAACAGTACAATGAGCAGTTCTTC; CDR3aa: CASSFQQYNEQFF
abundance: NA; v_gene: TRBV5-1; j_gene: TRBJ2-7; d_gene: NA; CDR3nt: TGCGCCAGCATAACGAGGCGCGAGCAGTACTTC; CDR3aa: CASITRREQYF
abundance: NA; v_gene: TRBV5-6; j_gene: TRBJ2-5; d_gene: NA; CDR3nt: TGTGCCAGCAGCTTGATTGGTAGCCAAGAGACCCAGTACTTC; CDR3aa: CASSLIGSQETQYF
abundance: NA; v_gene: TRBV5-1; j_gene: TRBJ2-5; d_gene: NA; CDR3nt: TGCGCCAGCAGCATCCGGGACATGCAAGAGACCCAGTACTTC; CDR3aa: CASSIRDMQETQYF